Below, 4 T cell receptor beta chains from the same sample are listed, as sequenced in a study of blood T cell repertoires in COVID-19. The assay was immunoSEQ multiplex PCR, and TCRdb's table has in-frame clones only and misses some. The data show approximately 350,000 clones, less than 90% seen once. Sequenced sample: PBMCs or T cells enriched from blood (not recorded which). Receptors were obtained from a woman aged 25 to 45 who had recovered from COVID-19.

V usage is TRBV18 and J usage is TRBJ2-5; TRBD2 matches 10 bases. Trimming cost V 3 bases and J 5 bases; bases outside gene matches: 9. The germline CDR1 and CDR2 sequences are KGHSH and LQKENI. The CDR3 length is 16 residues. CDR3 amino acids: CASSPSGTSVRETQYF. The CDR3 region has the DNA TGTGCCAGCTCACCCTCCGGGACTAGCGTGAGGGAGACCCAGTACTTC. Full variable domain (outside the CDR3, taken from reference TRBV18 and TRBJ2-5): NAGVMQNPRHLVRRRGQEARLRCSPMKGHSHVYWYRQLPEEGLKFMVYLQKENIIDESGMPKERFSAEFPKEGPSILRIQQVVRGDSAAYFCASSPSGTSVRETQYFGPGTRLLVL.

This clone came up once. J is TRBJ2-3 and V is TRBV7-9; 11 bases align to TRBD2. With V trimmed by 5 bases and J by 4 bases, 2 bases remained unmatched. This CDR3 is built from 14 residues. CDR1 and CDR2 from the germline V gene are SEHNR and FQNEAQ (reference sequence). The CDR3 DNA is TGTGCCAGCAGCCCGACTAGCGGGGCAGATACGCAGTATTTT. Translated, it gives CASSPTSGADTQYF. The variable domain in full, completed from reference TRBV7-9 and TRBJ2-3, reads DTGVSQNPRHKITKRGQNVTFRCDPISEHNRLYWYRQTLGQGPEFLTYFQNEAQLEKSRLLSDRFSAERPKGSFSTLEIQRTEQGDSAMYLCASSPTSGADTQYFGPGTRLTVL.

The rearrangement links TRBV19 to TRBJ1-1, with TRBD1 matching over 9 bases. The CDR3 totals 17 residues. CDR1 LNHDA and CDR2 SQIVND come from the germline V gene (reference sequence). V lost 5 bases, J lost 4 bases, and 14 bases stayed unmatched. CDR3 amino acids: CASSSPGQGFEGTEAFF. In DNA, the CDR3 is TGTGCCAGTAGTTCTCCGGGACAGGGTTTTGAAGGCACTGAAGCTTTCTTT.

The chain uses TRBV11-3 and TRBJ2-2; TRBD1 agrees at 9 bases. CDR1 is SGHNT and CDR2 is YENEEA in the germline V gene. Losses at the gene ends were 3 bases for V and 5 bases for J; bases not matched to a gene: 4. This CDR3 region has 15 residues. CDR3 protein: CASSFRQGDTGELFF. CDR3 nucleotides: TGTGCCAGCAGCTTCAGACAGGGGGATACCGGGGAGCTGTTTTTT.